These 31 T cell receptor beta chains share one sample of origin, sequenced in a study of cytomegalovirus exposure and HLA in healthy donors (TCRdb year 2017). The library was made by the immunoSEQ multiplex PCR assay. The multiplex PCR relied on a mix of 60 forward primers for TCR Vbeta segments and 13 reverse primers for TCR Jbeta segments. The source is immuneACCESS, and TCRdb retained only in-frame sequences with V and J called. Part of the clones is not carried over; for the studies checked, unresolved V genes explain less than half of this, and the remainder is unexplained. The sample has 200,000 to 250,000 clones on record, 70% to 80% of them singletons. The ten biggest clones cover roughly 2.5% of the sample. Sequenced material: PBMCs. The source of these receptors is a woman aged 55-70 years in good health and CMV-seropositive.

A note on this clone: Different DNA sequences within this sample yield the same CDR3. The rearrangement uses TRBV5-1 and TRBJ2-7; 8 nucleotides match TRBD2. Per the germline V gene, CDR1 is SGHRS and CDR2 is YFSETQ. V shed 4 bases and J 1 base; nucleotides not matched to a gene: 4. This CDR3 is 14 amino acids long. Here the CDR3 DNA reads TGCGCCAGCAGCCGCACTAGCGGATCCTACGAGCAGTACTTC. Encoded protein: CASSRTSGSYEQYF.

The chain has TRBV13 and TRBJ2-7, with 7 bases lining up with TRBD1. V lost 6 bases, J lost 2 bases, and 4 bases stayed unmatched. The CDR3 has 13 amino acids. Germline-derived CDR1 and CDR2 are PRHDT and FYEKMQ (reference sequence). CDR3: CASSKQGPYEQYF. Written as DNA, the CDR3 is TGTGCCAGCAGTAAACAGGGGCCCTACGAGCAGTACTTC.

The chain carries TRBV7-7 and TRBJ2-1, with D possibly being TRBD1 (6 bases). Trimming cost V 1 base and J 5 bases, with 9 bases left between them. This CDR3 region has 14 residues. In germline, CDR1 is SSHAT, CDR2 FNYEAQ (reference sequence). CDR3 bases: TGTGCCAGCAGCTTAGAACCAGGGGACAATGAGCAGTTCTTC. Protein: CASSLEPGDNEQFF.

The chain combines TRBV29-1 with TRBJ1-1; unclear D gene. In germline, CDR1 is SQVTM, CDR2 ANQGSEA. The V end was cut by 6 bases, the J end by 4 bases, with 9 bases between. The CDR3 extends over 11 amino acids. The CDR3 sequence is CSVREFTEAFF. DNA for the CDR3: TGCAGCGTGAGGGAATTCACTGAAGCTTTCTTT.

The V gene is TRBV5-1, the J gene TRBJ1-2; tentative D call: TRBD1 (5 bases). This CDR3 has 16 amino acids. Germline V CDR1 and CDR2: SGHRS, YFSETQ. V gave up 0 bases and J gave up 0 bases, with 12 bases separating them. The DNA for the CDR3 is TGCGCCAGCAGCTTGGAGACAGCTCTCTCTAACTATGGCTACACCTTC. Its protein is CASSLETALSNYGYTF. Full variable domain (missing parts from reference TRBV5-1 and TRBJ1-2): KAGVTQTPRYLIKTRGQQVTLSCSPISGHRSVSWYQQTPGQGLQFLFEYFSETQRNKGNFPGRFSGRQFSNSRSEMNVSTLELGDSALYLCASSLETALSNYGYTFGSGTRLTVV.

The CDR3 region has the DNA TGTGCCAGCAGCCGGGGGGGACAGAGCCAAGAGACCCAGTACTTC. Residues: CASSRGGQSQETQYF. This chain connects TRBV7-6 to TRBJ2-5; perhaps TRBD2 as D (8 bases). V gave up 5 bases and J gave up 1 base, with 14 bases separating them. The CDR3 totals 15 residues. CDR1 is SGHVS and CDR2 is FNYEAQ in the germline V gene.

This rearrangement joins TRBV2 to TRBJ1-4; no firm D call. There are 15 residues in the CDR3. V was cut by 6 bases and J by 8 bases, with 19 bases left in between. Germline CDR1 reads SNHLY; CDR2 reads FYNNEI. CDR3 residues: CASSEPKVAREKLFF. The CDR3 DNA is TGTGCCAGCAGCGAACCGAAGGTTGCTAGAGAAAAACTGTTTTTT.

The chain recombines TRBV6-5 with TRBJ1-2; D is possibly TRBD1 (5 bases). The CDR3 is made up of 12 amino acids. The V end lost 6 bases, the J end lost 0 bases, and 5 bases lay between the germline ends. Germline values: CDR1 MNHEY, CDR2 SVGAGI. DNA of the CDR3: TGTGCCAGCAGGACAGCTAACTATGGCTACACCTTC. Translating gives CASRTANYGYTF.

In this sample, this clone turned up once. The CDR3, as DNA: TGCGCCAGCAGTTATGCTGGGACAGGGAACACTGAAGCTTTCTTT. It codes for CASSYAGTGNTEAFF. This chain links TRBV5-1 with TRBJ1-1, with 8 bases that match TRBD1. The germline CDR1 and CDR2 sequences are SGHRS and YFSETQ. The V and J ends lost 5 bases and 1 base, in that order; junction bases with no gene match: 7. This CDR3 has 15 amino acids.

DNA of the CDR3: TGTGCCAGCAGTGCGAGACAGGGGATTTTCTATGGCTACACCTTC. Protein: CASSARQGIFYGYTF. The chain is built from TRBV6-1 and TRBJ1-2; 8 bases fit TRBD1. The CDR3 sequence is 15 residues long. The V gene's germline CDR1 is MNHNS and CDR2 SASEGT. V was clipped by 4 bases and J by 4 bases; unmatched bases: 8.

The chain is built from TRBV5-1 and TRBJ2-3; TRBD2 matches at 11 bases. Germline assignment: CDR1 SGHRS and CDR2 YFSETQ. V was clipped by 5 bases and J by 3 bases; unmatched bases: 5. The CDR3 is 15 residues long. The CDR3 nucleotides are TGCGCCAGCAGTGTAGCGGGGGGGGGAACAGATACGCAGTATTTT. Amino acid sequence: CASSVAGGGTDTQYF.

V is TRBV5-4 and J is TRBJ2-5, with 13 bases matching TRBD2. From germline, CDR1 is SGHNT and CDR2 YYREEE (reference sequence). With 5 bases clipped from V and 6 bases from J, the junction kept 7 bases outside the gene matches. The CDR3 is made up of 15 amino acids. DNA for the CDR3: TGTGCCAGCAGGGCGAGGACTAGCGGGGGCCAGACCCAGTACTTC. This translates into CASRARTSGGQTQYF.

The chain employs TRBV28 and TRBJ2-4; tentative D call: TRBD1 (5 bases). With 6 bases removed from V and 8 bases from J, the gap between germline ends came to 23 bases. CDR3 length equals 16 residues. Germline loops: CDR1 MDHEN, CDR2 SYDVKM. The CDR3 region is CASSPRQGYARDIQYF. Here the CDR3 DNA reads TGTGCCAGCAGCCCCAGGCAGGGTTACGCCAGAGACATTCAGTACTTC. Complete variable domain (other parts from reference TRBV28 and TRBJ2-4): DVKVTQSSRYLVKRTGEKVFLECVQDMDHENMFWYRQDPGLGLRLIYFSYDVKMKEKGDIPEGYSVSREKKERFSLILESASTNQTSMYLCASSPRQGYARDIQYFGAGTRLSVL.

To note about this clone: The sample holds other DNA sequences that translate to the same CDR3. The V and J genes are TRBV5-1 and TRBJ2-6, with 15 bases aligning to TRBD2. CDR1 SGHRS and CDR2 YFSETQ come from the germline V gene. The trim removed 4 bases at V and 2 bases at J, leaving 4 bases unmatched. The CDR3 spans 18 residues. CDR3 nucleotide sequence: TGCGCCAGCAGCCGGACTAGCGGGAGGGCCACTGGGGCCAACGTCCTGACTTTC. Protein sequence: CASSRTSGRATGANVLTF.

V usage is TRBV5-1 and J usage is TRBJ1-1; D might be TRBD1 (5 bases). The CDR3 extends over 15 amino acids. V was clipped by 4 bases and J by 2 bases, with 15 bases between them. Germline assignment: CDR1 SGHRS and CDR2 YFSETQ. CDR3 coding DNA: TGCGCCAGCAGCCGAACGCAACAGGTCAACACTGAAGCTTTCTTT. Protein: CASSRTQQVNTEAFF. The whole variable domain, remainder taken from reference TRBV5-1 and TRBJ1-1, is KAGVTQTPRYLIKTRGQQVTLSCSPISGHRSVSWYQQTPGQGLQFLFEYFSETQRNKGNFPGRFSGRQFSNSRSEMNVSTLELGDSALYLCASSRTQQVNTEAFFGQGTRLTVV.

The chain uses TRBV2 and TRBJ2-5; D is perhaps TRBD2 (5 bases). Judging by the DNA end, TRBJ2-7 fits better; the J call may be wrong. The germline V gene has CDR1 SNHLY and CDR2 FYNNEI. This CDR3 comprises 10 residues. As DNA, the CDR3 is TGTGCCAGCAGGGAGGCCGAGCAGTACTTC. Protein sequence: CASREAEQYF.

V gene TRBV6-1 combines with J gene TRBJ1-5; TRBD1 matches 8 bases. CDR1 MNHNS and CDR2 SASEGT come from the germline V gene. This CDR3 has 15 amino acids. V was pared by 3 bases and J by 6 bases, with 7 bases of the junction left unmatched. CDR3 DNA sequence: TGTGCCAGCAGTGATCGGCAGGGGGCGATTCAGCCCCAGCATTTT. Amino acids: CASSDRQGAIQPQHF.

The CDR3 protein is CASSFANSRDRNEKLFF. The CDR3 nucleotides are TGTGCCAGCAGTTTCGCTAATTCCCGGGACAGAAATGAAAAACTGTTTTTT. The gene calls are TRBV28 and TRBJ1-4; the match to TRBD1 covers 7 bases. V shed 3 bases and J 5 bases; nucleotides not matched to a gene: 12. Germline V gene data show CDR1 as MDHEN and CDR2 as SYDVKM. This CDR3 region has 17 residues. The whole variable domain, remainder taken from reference TRBV28 and TRBJ1-4, is DVKVTQSSRYLVKRTGEKVFLECVQDMDHENMFWYRQDPGLGLRLIYFSYDVKMKEKGDIPEGYSVSREKKERFSLILESASTNQTSMYLCASSFANSRDRNEKLFFGSGTQLSVL.

This clone was detected only a few times. The chain couples TRBV5-1 to TRBJ2-7, with 7 nucleotides matching TRBD1. This CDR3 has 14 residues. J was trimmed by 4 bases and V by 1 base; bases with no gene match: 5. Germline CDR1 reads SGHRS; CDR2 reads YFSETQ. The CDR3 DNA sequence: TGCGCCAGCAGCTTGACAGGGGCACAGTACGAGCAGTACTTC. Its translation is CASSLTGAQYEQYF. Together with reference TRBV5-1 and TRBJ2-7, the CDR3 gives the full variable domain: KAGVTQTPRYLIKTRGQQVTLSCSPISGHRSVSWYQQTPGQGLQFLFEYFSETQRNKGNFPGRFSGRQFSNSRSEMNVSTLELGDSALYLCASSLTGAQYEQYFGPGTRLTVT.

The chain joins TRBV6-5 to TRBJ1-2; 8 bases are shared with TRBD1. With 6 bases clipped from V and 4 bases from J, the junction kept 7 bases outside the gene matches. CDR1 and CDR2 from the germline V gene are MNHEY and SVGAGI. This CDR3 has 14 amino acids. CDR3 in DNA: TGTGCCAGCAGACACCCGGACAGGGTCTATGGCTACACCTTC. It codes for CASRHPDRVYGYTF.

The chain is built from TRBV5-1 and TRBJ1-5, with D unclear. The CDR3 has 15 residues. Germline lookup yields CDR1 SGHRS and CDR2 YFSETQ. V was trimmed by 0 bases and J by 1 base, leaving 8 bases between them. This chain's CDR3 is CASSLAAGSNQPQHF. DNA for the CDR3: TGCGCCAGCAGCTTGGCGGCAGGAAGCAATCAGCCCCAGCATTTT.

In this sample, this clone turned up once. The junction does not match germline at one end; this may be a read error. The CDR3 DNA reads as TGTTCCAGCAGCCCGACAGGTCTTACTAATGAAAAACTGTTTTTT. The encoded protein is CSSSPTGLTNEKLFF. This chain joins TRBV7-9 and TRBJ1-4; possibly TRBD1 for D (6 bases). Germline values: CDR1 SEHNR, CDR2 FQNEAQ (reference sequence). The CDR3 totals 15 residues.

The gene calls are TRBV6-5 and TRBJ1-2, with D possibly matching TRBD1 (5 bases). V was cut by 6 bases and J by 3 bases, with 11 bases left in between. Per the germline V gene, CDR1 is MNHEY and CDR2 is SVGAGI. This CDR3 region has 13 residues. CDR3 loop: CASRWGSDYGYTF. Here the CDR3 DNA reads TGTGCCAGCAGGTGGGGCTCGGACTATGGCTACACCTTC.

This clone turned up a few times. The chain recombines TRBV11-2 with TRBJ1-1, with D possibly TRBD1 on 5 matching bases. Trimming removed 2 bases from V and 11 bases from J, with 12 bases in between. CDR3 length: 12 amino acids. CDR1 is SGHAT, CDR2 FQNNGV, per germline. The CDR3 here is CASSLTPGVAFF. The CDR3 DNA reads as TGTGCCAGCAGCTTAACCCCGGGGGTGGCTTTCTTT.

The chain couples TRBV6-6 to TRBJ2-7; 8 nucleotides agree with TRBD1. Germline V gene data show CDR1 as MNHNY and CDR2 as SVGAGI (reference sequence). The trim removed 6 bases at V and 2 bases at J, leaving 9 bases unmatched. The CDR3 is made up of 15 amino acids. For the CDR3, the DNA is TGTGCCAGCAGGTTCCAGGGGGCTCCTACCTACGAGCAGTACTTC. Its protein product is CASRFQGAPTYEQYF.

V is TRBV7-9 and J is TRBJ2-2; 9 bases match TRBD2. Trimming cost V 7 bases and J 4 bases; bases outside gene matches: 7. Germline CDR1 is SEHNR and CDR2 is FQNEAQ (reference sequence). This CDR3 region has 15 residues. The CDR3 spells CASTPLAGLTGELFF. The CDR3 region has the DNA TGTGCCAGCACCCCCCTAGCGGGACTCACCGGGGAGCTGTTTTTT.

The chain combines TRBV5-1 with TRBJ1-4; D remains ambiguous. The germline gives CDR1 SGHRS, CDR2 YFSETQ. Trimming took off 3 bases at V and 2 bases at J, with 8 bases between the two ends. CDR3 size: 14 residues. The CDR3 protein is CASSSTGTNEKLFF. Written as DNA, the CDR3 is TGCGCCAGCAGCTCAACGGGGACTAATGAAAAACTGTTTTTT. Together with reference TRBV5-1 and TRBJ1-4, the CDR3 gives the full variable domain: KAGVTQTPRYLIKTRGQQVTLSCSPISGHRSVSWYQQTPGQGLQFLFEYFSETQRNKGNFPGRFSGRQFSNSRSEMNVSTLELGDSALYLCASSSTGTNEKLFFGSGTQLSVL.

The J gene is TRBJ1-2, the V gene TRBV18, with 7 bases fitting TRBD1. Trimming cost V 2 bases and J 6 bases; bases outside gene matches: 3. Germline-derived CDR1 and CDR2 are KGHSH and LQKENI. The CDR3 has 13 residues. The CDR3 coding sequence is TGTGCCAGCTCACCAGATACAGGGGATGGCTACACCTTC. It is translated as CASSPDTGDGYTF.

CDR3 in DNA: TGTGCCAGCAGCCGATTCTGGGACTTCCCCACAGATACGCAGTATTTT. Protein sequence: CASSRFWDFPTDTQYF. The chain employs TRBV14 and TRBJ2-3, with D possibly being TRBD2 (6 bases). V was cut by 4 bases and J by 2 bases, with 16 bases left in between. Germline-derived CDR1 and CDR2 are SGHDN and FVKESK. The CDR3 is 16 amino acids.

The chain combines TRBV5-1 with TRBJ1-4, with a weak D call TRBD1 (6 bases). Germline V lookup: CDR1 SGHRS, CDR2 YFSETQ. The CDR3 covers 13 residues. The V end was cut by 4 bases, the J end by 8 bases, with 12 bases between. CDR3 sequence: CASSTQGWEKLFF. The CDR3 nucleotides are TGCGCCAGCAGCACACAGGGTTGGGAAAAACTGTTTTTT.

CDR3 in amino acids: CASSPSAKEKLFF. CDR3 nucleotides: TGTGCCAGTTCCCCCTCCGCGAAGGAAAAACTGTTTTTT. V gene TRBV19 combines with J gene TRBJ1-4, with D uncertain. This CDR3 contains 13 residues. V was trimmed by 8 bases and J by 8 bases, leaving 15 bases between them. From germline, CDR1 is LNHDA and CDR2 SQIVND (reference sequence).